This T cell receptor beta chain derives from a study of blood T cell repertoires in COVID-19. Original data processing: Amplified reference gene primers provided the basis for estimating nucleated cell counts. Profiled with immunoSEQ multiplex PCR; TCRdb holds only in-frame clones, not every one. D and trimming were read from the DNA, whereas the V and J calls and clone size are those reported in that table. The sample includes about 270,000 clones, roughly 83% seen only once; the top ten take 5% to 6%. The clonotype was recovered from an elderly woman with COVID-19, enrolled during active disease. Specimen: peripheral blood.

The CDR3 loop reads CASSYGGQGADTQYF. CDR3 DNA sequence: TGTGCCAGCAGTTACGGGGGACAGGGGGCAGATACGCAGTATTTT. This chain connects TRBV6-5 to TRBJ2-3, with 11 bases aligning to TRBD1. V was pared by 2 bases and J by 4 bases, with 2 bases of the junction left unmatched. This CDR3 is 15 amino acids long. Germline CDR1 MNHEY, CDR2 SVGAGI.